The clone carrying this TCR beta chain was seen more than once but under ten times. As yet, its antigen is unknown. These data originate in a study of T-cell reconstitution after alpha-beta-depleted transplantation in children. Preparation of the TCRbeta library used unique molecular identifiers. TCRdb passed the PCR reads through MiXCR, listing each CDR3 protein once. The table shows 750,000 to 950,000 distinct CDR3 sequences, with approximately 15% occurring only once. Findings and caveats of the study: In some patients, recipient T cells and intrathymic progenitors surviving conditioning explained high day-60 diversity.

The source is a male patient younger than 18 who had a stem cell transplant for acute lymphoblastic leukemia, so the T cells may come from the graft donor. Source: PBMCs, mostly from graft donor cells, taken 360 days after TCRalphabeta/CD19-depleted stem cell transplant.

Here the CDR3 reads CSARGTNNEQFF. CDR3 in DNA: TGCAGTGCTAGAGGGACTAACAATGAGCAGTTCTTC. The chain has TRBV20-1 and TRBJ2-1; D perhaps matches TRBD2 (6 bases). The germline CDR1 and CDR2 sequences are DFQATT and SNEGSKA (reference sequence). This CDR3 spans 12 amino acids. V lost 1 base and J 5 bases, leaving 6 bases between the germline ends.